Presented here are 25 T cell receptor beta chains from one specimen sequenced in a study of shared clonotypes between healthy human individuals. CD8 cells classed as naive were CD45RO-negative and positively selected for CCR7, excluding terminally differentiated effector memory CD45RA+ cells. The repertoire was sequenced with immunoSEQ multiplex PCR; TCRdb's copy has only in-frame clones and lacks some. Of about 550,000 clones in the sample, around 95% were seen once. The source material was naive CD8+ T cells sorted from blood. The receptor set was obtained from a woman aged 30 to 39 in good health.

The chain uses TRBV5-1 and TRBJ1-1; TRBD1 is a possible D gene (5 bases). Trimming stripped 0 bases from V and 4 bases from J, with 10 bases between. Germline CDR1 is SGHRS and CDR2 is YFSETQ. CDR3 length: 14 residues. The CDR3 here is CASSLARGVTEAFF. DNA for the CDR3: TGCGCCAGCAGCTTGGCGAGGGGTGTCACTGAAGCTTTCTTT.

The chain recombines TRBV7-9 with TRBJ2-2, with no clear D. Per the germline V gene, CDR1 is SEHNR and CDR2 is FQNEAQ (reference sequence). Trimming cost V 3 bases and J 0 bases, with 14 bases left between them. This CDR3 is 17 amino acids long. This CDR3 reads CASSLPWTFANTGELFF. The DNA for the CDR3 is TGTGCCAGCAGCTTGCCTTGGACGTTCGCGAACACCGGGGAGCTGTTTTTT.

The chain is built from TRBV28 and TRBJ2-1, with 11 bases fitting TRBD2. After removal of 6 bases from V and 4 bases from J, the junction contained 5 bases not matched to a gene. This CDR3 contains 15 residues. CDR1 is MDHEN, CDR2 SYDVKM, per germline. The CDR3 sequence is CASRTGTSGYNEQFF. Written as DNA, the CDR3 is TGTGCCAGCAGAACCGGGACTAGCGGTTACAATGAGCAGTTCTTC.

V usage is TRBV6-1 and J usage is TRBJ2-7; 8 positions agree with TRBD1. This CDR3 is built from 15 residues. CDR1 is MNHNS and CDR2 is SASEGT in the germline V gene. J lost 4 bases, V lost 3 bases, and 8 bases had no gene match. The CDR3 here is CASSDAQGAIYEQYF. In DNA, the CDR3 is TGTGCCAGCAGTGACGCCCAGGGGGCAATTTACGAGCAGTACTTC.

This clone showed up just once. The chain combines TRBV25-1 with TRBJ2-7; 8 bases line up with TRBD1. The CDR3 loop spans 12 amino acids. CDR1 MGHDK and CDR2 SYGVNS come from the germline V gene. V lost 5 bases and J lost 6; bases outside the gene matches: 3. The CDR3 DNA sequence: TGTGCCAGCAGTAGCAGGGGGCGCGAGCAGTACTTC. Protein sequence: CASSSRGREQYF.

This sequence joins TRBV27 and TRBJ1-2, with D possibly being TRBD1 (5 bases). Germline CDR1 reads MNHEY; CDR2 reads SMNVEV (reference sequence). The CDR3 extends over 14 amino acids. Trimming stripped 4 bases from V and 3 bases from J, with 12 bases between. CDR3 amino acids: CASSSHQGYYGYTF. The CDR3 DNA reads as TGTGCCAGCAGTTCTCATCAGGGATACTATGGCTACACCTTC.

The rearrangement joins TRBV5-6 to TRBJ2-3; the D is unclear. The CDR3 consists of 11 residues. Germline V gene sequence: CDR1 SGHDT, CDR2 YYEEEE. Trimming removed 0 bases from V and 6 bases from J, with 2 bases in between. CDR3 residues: CASSLEDTQYF. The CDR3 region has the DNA TGTGCCAGCAGCTTGGAGGATACGCAGTATTTT.

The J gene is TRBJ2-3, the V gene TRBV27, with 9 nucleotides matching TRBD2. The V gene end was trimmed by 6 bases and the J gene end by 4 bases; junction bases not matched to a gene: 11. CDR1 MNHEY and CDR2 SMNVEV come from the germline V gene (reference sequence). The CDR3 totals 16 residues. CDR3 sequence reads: CASRPYGGREADTQYF. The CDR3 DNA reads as TGTGCCAGCAGGCCCTATGGCGGGAGGGAAGCAGATACGCAGTATTTT.

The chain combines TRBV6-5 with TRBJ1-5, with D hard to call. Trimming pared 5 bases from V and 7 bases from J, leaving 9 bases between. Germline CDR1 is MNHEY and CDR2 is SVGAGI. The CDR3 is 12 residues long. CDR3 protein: CASSPFTQPQHF. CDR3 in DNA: TGTGCCAGCAGTCCGTTCACGCAGCCCCAGCATTTT.

For the CDR3, the DNA is TGTGCCAGCAGCGAGGACAGGTCTAGCACAGATACGCAGTATTTT. This encodes CASSEDRSSTDTQYF. The rearrangement uses TRBV9 and TRBJ2-3; 7 positions agree with TRBD1. Unmatched junction bases numbered 4, after V lost 3 bases and J lost 0 bases. CDR3 length: 15 residues. The V gene's germline CDR1 is SGDLS and CDR2 YYNGEE.

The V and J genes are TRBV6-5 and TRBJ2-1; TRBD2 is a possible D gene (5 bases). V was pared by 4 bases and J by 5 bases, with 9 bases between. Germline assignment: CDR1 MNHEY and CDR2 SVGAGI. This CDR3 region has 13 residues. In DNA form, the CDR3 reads TGTGCCAGCAGTTTAACTAGGGACAATGAGCAGTTCTTC. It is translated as CASSLTRDNEQFF.

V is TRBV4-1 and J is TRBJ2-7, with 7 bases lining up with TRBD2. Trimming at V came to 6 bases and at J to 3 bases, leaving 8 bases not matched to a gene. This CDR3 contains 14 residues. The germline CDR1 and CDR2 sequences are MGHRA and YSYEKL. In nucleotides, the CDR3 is TGCGCCAGCAGTCGAAGAGGACTAGACTACGAGCAGTACTTC. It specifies CASSRRGLDYEQYF.

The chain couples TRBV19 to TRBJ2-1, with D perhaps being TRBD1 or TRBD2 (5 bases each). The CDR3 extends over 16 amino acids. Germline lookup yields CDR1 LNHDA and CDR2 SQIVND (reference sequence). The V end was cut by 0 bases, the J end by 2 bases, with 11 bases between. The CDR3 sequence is CASSIDREGPYNEQFF. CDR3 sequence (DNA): TGTGCCAGTAGTATAGATCGAGAGGGGCCCTACAATGAGCAGTTCTTC.

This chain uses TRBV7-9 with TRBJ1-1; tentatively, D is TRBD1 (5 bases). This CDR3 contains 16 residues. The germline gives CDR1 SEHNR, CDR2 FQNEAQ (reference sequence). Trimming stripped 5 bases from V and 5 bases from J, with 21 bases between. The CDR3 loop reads CASSKGMPGLGTEAFF. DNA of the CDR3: TGTGCCAGCAGCAAGGGGATGCCAGGGCTGGGTACTGAAGCTTTCTTT.

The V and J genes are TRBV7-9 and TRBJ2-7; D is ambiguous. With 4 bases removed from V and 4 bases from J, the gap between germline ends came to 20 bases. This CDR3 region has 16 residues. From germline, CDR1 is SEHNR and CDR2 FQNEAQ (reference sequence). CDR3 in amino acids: CASSSHPDRPLYEQYF. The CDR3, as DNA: TGTGCCAGCAGCTCCCACCCCGACCGTCCCCTGTACGAGCAGTACTTC.

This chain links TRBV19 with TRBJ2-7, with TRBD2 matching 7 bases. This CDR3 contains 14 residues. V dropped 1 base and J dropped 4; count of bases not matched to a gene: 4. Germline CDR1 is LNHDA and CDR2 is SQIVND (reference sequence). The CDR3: CASSIGASGYEQYF. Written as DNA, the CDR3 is TGTGCCAGTAGTATAGGGGCTAGCGGTTACGAGCAGTACTTC.

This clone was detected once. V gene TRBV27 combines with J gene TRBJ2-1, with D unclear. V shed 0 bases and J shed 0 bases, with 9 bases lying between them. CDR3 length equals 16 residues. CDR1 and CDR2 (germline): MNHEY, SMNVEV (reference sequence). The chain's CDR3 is CASSLSPVPSYNEQFF. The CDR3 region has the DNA TGTGCCAGCAGTTTATCGCCGGTACCCTCCTACAATGAGCAGTTCTTC.

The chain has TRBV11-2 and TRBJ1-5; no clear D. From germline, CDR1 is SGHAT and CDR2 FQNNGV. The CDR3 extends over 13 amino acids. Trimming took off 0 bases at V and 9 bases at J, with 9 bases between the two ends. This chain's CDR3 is CASSLEPAGPQHF. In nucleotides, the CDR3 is TGTGCCAGCAGCTTAGAGCCCGCGGGGCCCCAGCATTTT.

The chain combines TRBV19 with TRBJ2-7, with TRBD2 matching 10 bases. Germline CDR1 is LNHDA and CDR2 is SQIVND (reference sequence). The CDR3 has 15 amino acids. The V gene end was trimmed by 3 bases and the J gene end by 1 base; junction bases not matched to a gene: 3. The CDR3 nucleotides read TGTGCCAGTAGTATGGGGACTAGCGTTTCCTACGAGCAGTACTTC. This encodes CASSMGTSVSYEQYF.

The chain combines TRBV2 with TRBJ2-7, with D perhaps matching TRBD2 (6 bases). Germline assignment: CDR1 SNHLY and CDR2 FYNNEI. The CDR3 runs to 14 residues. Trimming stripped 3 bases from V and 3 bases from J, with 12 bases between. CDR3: CASSDGGNLYEQYF. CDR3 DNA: TGTGCCAGCAGTGATGGAGGGAACCTCTACGAGCAGTACTTC.

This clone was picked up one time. CDR3 amino acids: CATTRDRGNEQFF. The CDR3 DNA reads as TGTGCCACCACCAGGGATCGGGGCAATGAGCAGTTCTTC. This rearrangement joins TRBV15 to TRBJ2-1; D is tentatively TRBD1 or TRBD2 (5 bases each). There are 13 residues in the CDR3. The germline V and J ends were trimmed by 7 bases and 6 bases, with 13 bases remaining between them. Germline loops: CDR1 LNHNV, CDR2 YYDKDF (reference sequence).

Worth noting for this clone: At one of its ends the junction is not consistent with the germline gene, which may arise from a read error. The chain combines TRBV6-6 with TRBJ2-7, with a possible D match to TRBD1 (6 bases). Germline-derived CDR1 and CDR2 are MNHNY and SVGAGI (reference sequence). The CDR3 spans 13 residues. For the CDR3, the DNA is TGTGCCAGCAGTTACGGTGGGGGCTACGGGCAGTACTTC. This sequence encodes CASSYGGGYGQYF.

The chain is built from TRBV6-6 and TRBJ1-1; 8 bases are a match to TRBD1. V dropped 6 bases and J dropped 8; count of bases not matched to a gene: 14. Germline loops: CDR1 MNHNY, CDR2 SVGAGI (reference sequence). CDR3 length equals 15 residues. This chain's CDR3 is CASSRGQGGSLEAFF. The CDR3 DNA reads TGTGCCAGCAGCCGTGGACAGGGAGGGTCCCTAGAAGCTTTCTTT.

The CDR3 region is CASSEGVMGGGAYEQYF. In DNA form, the CDR3 reads TGTGCCAGCAGTGAAGGAGTGATGGGGGGGGGAGCCTACGAGCAGTACTTC. This chain links TRBV6-1 with TRBJ2-7; 7 bases map to TRBD2. The trim removed 1 base at V and 2 bases at J, leaving 11 bases unmatched. The CDR3 is made up of 17 amino acids. The V gene's germline CDR1 is MNHNS and CDR2 SASEGT.

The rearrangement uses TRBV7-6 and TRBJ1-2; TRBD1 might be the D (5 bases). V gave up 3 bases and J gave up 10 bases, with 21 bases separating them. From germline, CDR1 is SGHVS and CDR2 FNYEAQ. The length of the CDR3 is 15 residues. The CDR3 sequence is CASSFRDFHPLFYTF. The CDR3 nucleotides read TGTGCCAGCAGCTTTCGGGACTTTCATCCCCTTTTCTACACCTTC.